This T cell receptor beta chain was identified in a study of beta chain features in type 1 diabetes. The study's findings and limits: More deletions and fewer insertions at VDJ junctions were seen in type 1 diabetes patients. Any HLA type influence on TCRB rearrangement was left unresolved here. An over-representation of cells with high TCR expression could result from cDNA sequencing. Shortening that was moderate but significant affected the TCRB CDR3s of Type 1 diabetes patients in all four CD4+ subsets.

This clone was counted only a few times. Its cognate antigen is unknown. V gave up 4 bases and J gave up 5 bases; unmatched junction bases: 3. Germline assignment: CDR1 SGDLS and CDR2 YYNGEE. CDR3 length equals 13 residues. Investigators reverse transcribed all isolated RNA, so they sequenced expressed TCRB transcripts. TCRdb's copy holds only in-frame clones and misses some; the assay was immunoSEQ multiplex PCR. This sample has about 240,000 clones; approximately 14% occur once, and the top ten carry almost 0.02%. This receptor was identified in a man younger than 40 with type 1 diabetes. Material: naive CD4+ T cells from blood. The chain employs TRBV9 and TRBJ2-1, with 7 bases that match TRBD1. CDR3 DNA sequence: TGTGCCAGCAGCCGAGGGACAGACAATGAGCAGTTCTTC. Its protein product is CASSRGTDNEQFF.